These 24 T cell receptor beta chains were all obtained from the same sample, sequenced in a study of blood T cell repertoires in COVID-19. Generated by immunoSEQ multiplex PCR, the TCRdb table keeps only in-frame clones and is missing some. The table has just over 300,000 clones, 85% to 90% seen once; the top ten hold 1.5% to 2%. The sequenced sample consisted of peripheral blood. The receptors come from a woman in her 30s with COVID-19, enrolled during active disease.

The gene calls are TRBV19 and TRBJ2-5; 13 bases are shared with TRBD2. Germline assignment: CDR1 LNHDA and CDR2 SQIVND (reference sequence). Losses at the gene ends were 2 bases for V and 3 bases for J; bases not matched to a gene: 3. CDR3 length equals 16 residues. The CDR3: CASSIRGLAGKETQYF. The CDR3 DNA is TGTGCCAGTAGTATACGGGGACTAGCGGGGAAAGAGACCCAGTACTTC.

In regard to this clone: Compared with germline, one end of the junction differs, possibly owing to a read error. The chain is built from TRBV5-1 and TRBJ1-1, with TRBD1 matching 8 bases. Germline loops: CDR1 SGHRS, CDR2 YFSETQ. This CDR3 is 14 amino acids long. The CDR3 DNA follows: TGCGCCAGCAGCTATGGACAGGGTGGGACTGGAGCTTTCTTT. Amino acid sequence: CASSYGQGGTGAFF.

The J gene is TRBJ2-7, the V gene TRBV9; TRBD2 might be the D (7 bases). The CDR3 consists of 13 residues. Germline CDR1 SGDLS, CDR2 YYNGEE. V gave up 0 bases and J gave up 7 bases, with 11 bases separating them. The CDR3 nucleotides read TGTGCCAGCAGCGTAGGCGGGGGCGGTGAGCAGTACTTC. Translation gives CASSVGGGGEQYF.

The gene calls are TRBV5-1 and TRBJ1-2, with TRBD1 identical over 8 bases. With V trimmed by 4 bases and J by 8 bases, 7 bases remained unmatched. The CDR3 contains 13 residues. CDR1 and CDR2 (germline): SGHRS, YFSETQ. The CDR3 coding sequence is TGCGCCAGCAGCCCCGGACAGGGAGGCGGCTACACCTTC. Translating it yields CASSPGQGGGYTF.

The CDR3 DNA sequence: TGTGCCAGCAGCCATCGGGGAGGGAGGTACAATGAGCAGTTCTTC. It codes for CASSHRGGRYNEQFF. The V and J genes are TRBV3-1 (or the pseudogene TRBV3-2) and TRBJ2-1; 7 positions match TRBD2. Germline values: CDR1 LGHDT, CDR2 YNNKEL (reference sequence). There are 15 residues in the CDR3. Unmatched junction bases numbered 6, after V lost 3 bases and J lost 4 bases.

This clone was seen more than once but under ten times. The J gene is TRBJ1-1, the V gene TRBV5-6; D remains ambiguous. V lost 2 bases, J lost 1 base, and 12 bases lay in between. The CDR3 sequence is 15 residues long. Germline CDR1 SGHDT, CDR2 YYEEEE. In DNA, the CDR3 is TGTGCCAGCAGCTTCCGCCGGTCTGGGAACACTGAAGCTTTCTTT. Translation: CASSFRRSGNTEAFF.

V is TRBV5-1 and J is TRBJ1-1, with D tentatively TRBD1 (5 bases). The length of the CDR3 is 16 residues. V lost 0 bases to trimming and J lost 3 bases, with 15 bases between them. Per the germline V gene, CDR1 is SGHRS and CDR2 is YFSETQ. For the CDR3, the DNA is TGCGCCAGCAGCTTGGCCTTGACCGGGGGGGACACTGAAGCTTTCTTT. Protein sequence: CASSLALTGGDTEAFF.

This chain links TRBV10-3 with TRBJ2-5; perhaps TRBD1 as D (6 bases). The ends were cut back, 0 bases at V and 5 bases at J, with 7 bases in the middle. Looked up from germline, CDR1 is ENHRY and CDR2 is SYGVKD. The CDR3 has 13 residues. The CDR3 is CAISESRGETQYF. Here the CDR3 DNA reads TGTGCCATCAGTGAGTCAAGGGGGGAGACCCAGTACTTC.

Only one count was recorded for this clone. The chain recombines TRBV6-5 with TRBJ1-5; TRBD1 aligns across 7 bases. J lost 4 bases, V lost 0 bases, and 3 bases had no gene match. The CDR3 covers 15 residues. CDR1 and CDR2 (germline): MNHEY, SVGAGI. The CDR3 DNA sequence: TGTGCCAGCAGTTACTCTCCGACAGGGAATCAGCCCCAGCATTTT. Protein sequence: CASSYSPTGNQPQHF.

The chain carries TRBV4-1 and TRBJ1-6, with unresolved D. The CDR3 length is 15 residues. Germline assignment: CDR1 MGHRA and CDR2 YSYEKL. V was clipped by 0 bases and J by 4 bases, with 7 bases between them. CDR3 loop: CASSQDRTYNSPLHF. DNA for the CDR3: TGCGCCAGCAGCCAAGACAGAACATATAATTCACCCCTCCACTTT.

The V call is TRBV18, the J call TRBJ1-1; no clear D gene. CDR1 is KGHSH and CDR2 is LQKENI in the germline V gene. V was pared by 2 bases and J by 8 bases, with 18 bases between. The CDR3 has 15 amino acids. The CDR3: CASSPTLEKSREAFF. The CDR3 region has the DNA TGTGCCAGCTCACCAACGTTGGAGAAGAGTAGAGAAGCTTTCTTT.

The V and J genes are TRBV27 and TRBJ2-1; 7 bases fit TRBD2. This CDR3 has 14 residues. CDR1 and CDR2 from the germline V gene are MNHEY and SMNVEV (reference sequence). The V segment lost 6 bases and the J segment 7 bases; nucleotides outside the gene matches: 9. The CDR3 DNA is TGTGCCAGCAGATCGGGACTACCTGGGAATGAGCAGTTCTTC. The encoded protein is CASRSGLPGNEQFF.

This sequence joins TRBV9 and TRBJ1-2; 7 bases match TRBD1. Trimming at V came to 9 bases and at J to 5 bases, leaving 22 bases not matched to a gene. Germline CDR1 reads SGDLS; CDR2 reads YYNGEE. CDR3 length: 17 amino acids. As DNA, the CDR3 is TGTGCCACCTGGAGGGGTGGAAAAGGGACAGAGAGATATGGCTACACCTTC. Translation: CATWRGGKGTERYGYTF.

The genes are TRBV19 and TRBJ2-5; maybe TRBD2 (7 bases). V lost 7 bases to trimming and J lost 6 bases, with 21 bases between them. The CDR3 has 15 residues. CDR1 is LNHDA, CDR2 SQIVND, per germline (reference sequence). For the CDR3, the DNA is TGTGCCAGTAAGGGGGAGGGGGGCCGTCCAAAGACCCAGTACTTC. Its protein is CASKGEGGRPKTQYF. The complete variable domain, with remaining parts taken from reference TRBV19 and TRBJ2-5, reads DGGITQSPKYLFRKEGQNVTLSCEQNLNHDAMYWYRQDPGQGLRLIYYSQIVNDFQKGDIAEGYSVSREKKESFPLTVTSAQKNPTAFYLCASKGEGGRPKTQYFGPGTRLLVL.

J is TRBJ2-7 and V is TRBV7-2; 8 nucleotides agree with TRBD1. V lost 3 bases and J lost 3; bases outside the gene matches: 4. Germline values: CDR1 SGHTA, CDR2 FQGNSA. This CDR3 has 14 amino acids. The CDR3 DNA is TGTGCCAGCAGCTTTAGACAGGGGAGCTACGAGCAGTACTTC. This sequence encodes CASSFRQGSYEQYF.

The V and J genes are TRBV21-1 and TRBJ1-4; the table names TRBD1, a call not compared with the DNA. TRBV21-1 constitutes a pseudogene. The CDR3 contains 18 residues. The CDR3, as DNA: TGTGCCAGCAGCAAAAAAGAAGCCCCCAGGGCTACTAATGAAAAACTGTTTTTT. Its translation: CASSKKEAPRATNEKLFF.

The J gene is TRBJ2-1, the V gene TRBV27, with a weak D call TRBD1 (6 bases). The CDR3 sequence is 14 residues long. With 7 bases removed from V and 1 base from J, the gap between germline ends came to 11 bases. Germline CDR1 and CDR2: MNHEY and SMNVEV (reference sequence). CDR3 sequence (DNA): TGTGCCAGCAACCAAGGGGGATCCTACAATGAGCAGTTCTTC. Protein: CASNQGGSYNEQFF.

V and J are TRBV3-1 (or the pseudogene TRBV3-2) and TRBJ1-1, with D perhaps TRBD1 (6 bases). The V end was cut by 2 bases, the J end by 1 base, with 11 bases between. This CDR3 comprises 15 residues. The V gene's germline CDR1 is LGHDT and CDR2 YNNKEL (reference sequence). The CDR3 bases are TGTGCCAGCAGCCAATTGGGACACAGGAACACTGAAGCTTTCTTT. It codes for CASSQLGHRNTEAFF.

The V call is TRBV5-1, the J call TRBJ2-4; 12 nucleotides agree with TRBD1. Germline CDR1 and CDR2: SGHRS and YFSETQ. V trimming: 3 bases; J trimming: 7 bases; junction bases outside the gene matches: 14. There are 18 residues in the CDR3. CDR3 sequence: CASSYRPGQGAGWNIQYF. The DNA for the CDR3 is TGCGCCAGCAGCTATAGACCGGGACAGGGGGCTGGTTGGAACATTCAGTACTTC. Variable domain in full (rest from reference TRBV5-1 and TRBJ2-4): KAGVTQTPRYLIKTRGQQVTLSCSPISGHRSVSWYQQTPGQGLQFLFEYFSETQRNKGNFPGRFSGRQFSNSRSEMNVSTLELGDSALYLCASSYRPGQGAGWNIQYFGAGTRLSVL.

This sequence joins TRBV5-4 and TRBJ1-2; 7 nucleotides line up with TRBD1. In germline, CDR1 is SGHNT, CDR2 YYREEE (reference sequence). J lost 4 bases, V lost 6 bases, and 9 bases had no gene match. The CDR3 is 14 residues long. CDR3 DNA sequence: TGTGCCAGCACACACGCGGGACAGCCCTATGGCTACACCTTC. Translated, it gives CASTHAGQPYGYTF.

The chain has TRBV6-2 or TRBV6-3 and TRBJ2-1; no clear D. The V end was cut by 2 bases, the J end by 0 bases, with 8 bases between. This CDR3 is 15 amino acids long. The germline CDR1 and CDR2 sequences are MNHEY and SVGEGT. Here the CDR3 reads CASSYLTVSYNEQFF. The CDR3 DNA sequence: TGTGCCAGCAGTTACCTGACTGTCTCCTACAATGAGCAGTTCTTC.

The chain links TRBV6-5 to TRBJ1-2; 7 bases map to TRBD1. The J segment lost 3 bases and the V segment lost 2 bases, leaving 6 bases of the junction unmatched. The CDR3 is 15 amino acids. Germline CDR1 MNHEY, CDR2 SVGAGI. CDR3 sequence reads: CASSYVRQGDYGYTF. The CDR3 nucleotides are TGTGCCAGCAGTTACGTACGACAGGGCGACTATGGCTACACCTTC.

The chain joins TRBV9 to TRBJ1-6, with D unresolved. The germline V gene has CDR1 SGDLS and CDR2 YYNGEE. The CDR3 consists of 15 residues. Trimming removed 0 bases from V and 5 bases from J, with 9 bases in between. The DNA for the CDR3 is TGTGCCAGCAGCGTAGGTTCCAGAAATAATTCACCCCTCCACTTT. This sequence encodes CASSVGSRNNSPLHF.

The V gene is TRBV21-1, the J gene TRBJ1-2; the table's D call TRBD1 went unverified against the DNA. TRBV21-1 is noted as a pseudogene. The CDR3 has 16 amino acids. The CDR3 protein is CASSTLGPTGLCGYTF. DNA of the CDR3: TGTGCCAGCAGCACCCTGGGGCCCACAGGTTTATGTGGCTACACCTTC.